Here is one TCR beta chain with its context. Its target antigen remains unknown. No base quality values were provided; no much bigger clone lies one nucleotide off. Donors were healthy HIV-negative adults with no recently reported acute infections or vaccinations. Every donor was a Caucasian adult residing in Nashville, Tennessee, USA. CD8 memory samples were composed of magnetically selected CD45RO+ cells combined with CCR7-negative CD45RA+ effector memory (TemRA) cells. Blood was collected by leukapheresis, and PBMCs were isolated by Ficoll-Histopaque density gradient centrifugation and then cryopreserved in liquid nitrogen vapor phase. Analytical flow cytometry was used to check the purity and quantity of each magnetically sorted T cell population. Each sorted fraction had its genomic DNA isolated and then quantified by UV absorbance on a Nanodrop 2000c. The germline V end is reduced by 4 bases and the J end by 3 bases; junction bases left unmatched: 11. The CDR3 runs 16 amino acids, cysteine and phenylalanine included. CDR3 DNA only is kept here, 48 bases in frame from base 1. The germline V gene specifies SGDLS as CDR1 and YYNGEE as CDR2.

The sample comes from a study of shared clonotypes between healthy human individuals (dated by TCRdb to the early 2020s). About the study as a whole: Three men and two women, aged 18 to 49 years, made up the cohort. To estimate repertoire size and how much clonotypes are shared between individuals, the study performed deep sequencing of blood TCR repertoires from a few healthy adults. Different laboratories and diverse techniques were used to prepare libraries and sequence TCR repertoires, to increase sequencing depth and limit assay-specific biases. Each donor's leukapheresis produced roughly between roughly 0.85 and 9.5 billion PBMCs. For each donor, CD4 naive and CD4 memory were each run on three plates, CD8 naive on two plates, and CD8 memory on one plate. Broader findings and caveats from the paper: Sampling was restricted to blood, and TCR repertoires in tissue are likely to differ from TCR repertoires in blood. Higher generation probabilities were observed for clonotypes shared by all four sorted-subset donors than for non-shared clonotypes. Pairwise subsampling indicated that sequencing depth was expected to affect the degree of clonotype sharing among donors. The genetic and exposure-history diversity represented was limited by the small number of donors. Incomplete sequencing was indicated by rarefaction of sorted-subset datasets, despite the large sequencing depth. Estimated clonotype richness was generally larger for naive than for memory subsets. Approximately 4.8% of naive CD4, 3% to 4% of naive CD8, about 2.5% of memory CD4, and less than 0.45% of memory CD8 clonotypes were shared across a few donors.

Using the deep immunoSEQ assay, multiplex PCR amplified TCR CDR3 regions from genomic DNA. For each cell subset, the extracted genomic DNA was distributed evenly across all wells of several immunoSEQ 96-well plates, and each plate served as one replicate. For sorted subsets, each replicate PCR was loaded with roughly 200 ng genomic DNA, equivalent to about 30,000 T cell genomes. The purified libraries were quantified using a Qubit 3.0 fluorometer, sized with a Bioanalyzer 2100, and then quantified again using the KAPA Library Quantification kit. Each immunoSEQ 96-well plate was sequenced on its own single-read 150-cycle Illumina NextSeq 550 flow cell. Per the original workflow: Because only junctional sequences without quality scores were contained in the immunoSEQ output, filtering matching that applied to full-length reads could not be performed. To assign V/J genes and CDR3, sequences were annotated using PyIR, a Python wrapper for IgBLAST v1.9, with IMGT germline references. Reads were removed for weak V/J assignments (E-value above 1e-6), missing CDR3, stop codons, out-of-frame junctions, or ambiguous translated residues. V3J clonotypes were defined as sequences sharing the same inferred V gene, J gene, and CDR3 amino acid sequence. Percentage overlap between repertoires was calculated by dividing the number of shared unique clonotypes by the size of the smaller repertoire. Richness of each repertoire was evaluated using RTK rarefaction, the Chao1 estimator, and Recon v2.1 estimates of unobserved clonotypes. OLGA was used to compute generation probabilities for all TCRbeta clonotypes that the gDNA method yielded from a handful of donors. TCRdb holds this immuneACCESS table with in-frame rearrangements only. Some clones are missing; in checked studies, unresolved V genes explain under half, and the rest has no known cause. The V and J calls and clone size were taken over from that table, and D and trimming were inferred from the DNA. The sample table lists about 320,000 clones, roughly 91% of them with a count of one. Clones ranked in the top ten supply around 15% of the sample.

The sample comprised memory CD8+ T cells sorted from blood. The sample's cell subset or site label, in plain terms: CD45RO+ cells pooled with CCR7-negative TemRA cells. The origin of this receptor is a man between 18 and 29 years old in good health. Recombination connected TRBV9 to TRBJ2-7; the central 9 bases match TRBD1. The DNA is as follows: TGTGCCAGCAGCCCCTCCCTCGGGACAGGGTTCTACGAGCAGTACTTC. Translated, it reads CASSPSLGTGFYEQYF.